The 2 T cell receptor beta chains presented below share a single source sample, sequenced in a study of post-analysis software for immune sequencing data. Findings and limits, study-wide: The study found TRBV5-6, TRBV5-1 and TRBV20-1 among a few TRBV segments more frequent in patients than controls.

Carried by the TCR beta cDNA libraries were unique molecular identifiers. One entry per CDR3 protein, called by TCRdb with MiXCR from the PCR reads. The sample shows fewer than 550,000 distinct CDR3 sequences, roughly 34% of them seen only once. Antigen specificity for these receptors is unknown. The sequenced material came from blood. These TCRs come from a girl aged 2 to 17 with multiple sclerosis.

This clonotype was detected only a few times. The rearrangement links TRBV20-1 to TRBJ2-5; D tentatively reads TRBD1 or TRBD2 (6 bases each). Trimming took 6 bases from V and 4 from J, leaving 18 bases between them. The CDR3 consists of 14 residues. Germline V CDR1 and CDR2: DFQATT, SNEGSKA (reference sequence). The CDR3 DNA follows: TGCAGTGCCGGCTGGGGGGCCCTAGGAGAGACCCAGTACTTC. Translation: CSAGWGALGETQYF.

This clonotype was counted only a few times. V is TRBV5-1 and J is TRBJ2-2; the match to TRBD1 covers 7 bases. The J segment lost 2 bases and the V segment lost 4 bases, leaving 5 bases of the junction unmatched. The germline gives CDR1 SGHRS, CDR2 YFSETQ. The CDR3 covers 15 residues. The CDR3 DNA follows: TGCGCCAGCAGCATGACAGGGATTAACACCGGGGAGCTGTTTTTT. Translation: CASSMTGINTGELFF.